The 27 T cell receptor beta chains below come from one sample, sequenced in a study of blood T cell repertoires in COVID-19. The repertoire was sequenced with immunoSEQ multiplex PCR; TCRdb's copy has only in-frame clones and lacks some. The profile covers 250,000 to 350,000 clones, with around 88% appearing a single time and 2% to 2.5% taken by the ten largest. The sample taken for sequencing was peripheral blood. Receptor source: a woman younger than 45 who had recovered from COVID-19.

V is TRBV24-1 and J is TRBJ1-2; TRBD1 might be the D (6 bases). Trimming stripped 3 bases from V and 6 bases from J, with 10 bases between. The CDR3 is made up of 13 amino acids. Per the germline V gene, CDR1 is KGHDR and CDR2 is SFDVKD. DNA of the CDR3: TGTGCCACCAGTGATCGTACAGGGAATGGCTACACCTTC. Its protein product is CATSDRTGNGYTF.

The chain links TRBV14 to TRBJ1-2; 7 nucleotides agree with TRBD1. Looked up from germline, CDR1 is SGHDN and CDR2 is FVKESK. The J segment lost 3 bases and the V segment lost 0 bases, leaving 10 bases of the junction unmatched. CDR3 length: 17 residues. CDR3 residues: CASSQERGQGNYYGYTF. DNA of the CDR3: TGTGCCAGCAGCCAAGAGAGGGGGCAGGGGAACTACTATGGCTACACCTTC.

CDR3 DNA: TGTGCCAGTAGTGGGGCTAGCGCTTCCTACGAGCAGTACTTC. Amino acids: CASSGASASYEQYF. The chain combines TRBV19 with TRBJ2-7; maybe TRBD2 (6 bases). From germline, CDR1 is LNHDA and CDR2 SQIVND (reference sequence). The germline V and J ends were trimmed by 5 bases and 1 base, with 12 bases remaining between them. The CDR3 contains 14 residues.

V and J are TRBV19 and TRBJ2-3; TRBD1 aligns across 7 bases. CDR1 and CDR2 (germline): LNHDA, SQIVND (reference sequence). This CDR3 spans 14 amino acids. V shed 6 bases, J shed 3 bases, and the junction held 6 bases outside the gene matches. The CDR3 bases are TGTGCCAGTAGCCCGGGACAGAAGACAGATACGCAGTATTTT. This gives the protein CASSPGQKTDTQYF.

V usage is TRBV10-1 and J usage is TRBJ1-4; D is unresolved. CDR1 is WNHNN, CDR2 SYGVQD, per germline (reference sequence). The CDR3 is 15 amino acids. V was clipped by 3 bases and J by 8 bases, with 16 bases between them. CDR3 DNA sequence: TGCGCCAGCAGTGATTCAGGAGGAGGCGAAGAAAAACTGTTTTTT. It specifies CASSDSGGGEEKLFF.

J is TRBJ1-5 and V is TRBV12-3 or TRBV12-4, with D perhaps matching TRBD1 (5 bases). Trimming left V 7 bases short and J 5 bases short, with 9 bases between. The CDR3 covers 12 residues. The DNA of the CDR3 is TGTGCCAGCAAGTTGACAGATCAGCCCCAGCATTTT. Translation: CASKLTDQPQHF.

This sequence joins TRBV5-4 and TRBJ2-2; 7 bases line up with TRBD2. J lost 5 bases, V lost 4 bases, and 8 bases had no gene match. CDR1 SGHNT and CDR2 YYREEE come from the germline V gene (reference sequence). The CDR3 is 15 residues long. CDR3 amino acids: CASSPAAGETGELFF. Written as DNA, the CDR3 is TGTGCCAGCAGCCCCGCCGCGGGAGAAACCGGGGAGCTGTTTTTT.

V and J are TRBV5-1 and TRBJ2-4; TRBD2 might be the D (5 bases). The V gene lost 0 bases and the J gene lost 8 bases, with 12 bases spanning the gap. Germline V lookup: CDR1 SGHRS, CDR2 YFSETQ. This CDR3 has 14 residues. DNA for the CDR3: TGCGCCAGCAGCTTGGCACGGGGTCGGGACATTCAGTACTTC. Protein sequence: CASSLARGRDIQYF.

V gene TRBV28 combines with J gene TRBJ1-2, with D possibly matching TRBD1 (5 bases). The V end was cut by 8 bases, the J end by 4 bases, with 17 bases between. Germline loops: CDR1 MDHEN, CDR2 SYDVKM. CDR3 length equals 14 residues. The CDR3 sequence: CASLGAPGFYGYTF. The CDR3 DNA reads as TGTGCCAGCCTCGGAGCGCCAGGGTTCTATGGCTACACCTTC.

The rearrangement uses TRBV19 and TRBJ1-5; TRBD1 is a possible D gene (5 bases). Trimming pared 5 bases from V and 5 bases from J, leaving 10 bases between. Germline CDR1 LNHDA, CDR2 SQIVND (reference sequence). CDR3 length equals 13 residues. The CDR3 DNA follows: TGTGCCAGTAGTCCCACAGGCTATCAGCCCCAGCATTTT. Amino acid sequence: CASSPTGYQPQHF. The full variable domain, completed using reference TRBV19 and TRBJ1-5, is DGGITQSPKYLFRKEGQNVTLSCEQNLNHDAMYWYRQDPGQGLRLIYYSQIVNDFQKGDIAEGYSVSREKKESFPLTVTSAQKNPTAFYLCASSPTGYQPQHFGDGTRLSIL.

The CDR3 DNA sequence: TGTGCCGTACAAACCACCTACGAGCAGTACTTC. This gives the protein CAVQTTYEQYF. The rearrangement uses TRBV2 and TRBJ2-7, with no clear D. Germline V CDR1 and CDR2: SNHLY, FYNNEI. The length of the CDR3 is 11 residues. V shed 11 bases and J shed 2 bases, with 10 bases lying between them.

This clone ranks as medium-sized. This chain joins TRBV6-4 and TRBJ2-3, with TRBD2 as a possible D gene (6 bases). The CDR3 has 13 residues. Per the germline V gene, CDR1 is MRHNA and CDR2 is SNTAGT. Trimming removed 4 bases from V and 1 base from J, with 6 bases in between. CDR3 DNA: TGTGCCAGCAGTGCGGGGGGCACAGATACGCAGTATTTT. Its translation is CASSAGGTDTQYF.

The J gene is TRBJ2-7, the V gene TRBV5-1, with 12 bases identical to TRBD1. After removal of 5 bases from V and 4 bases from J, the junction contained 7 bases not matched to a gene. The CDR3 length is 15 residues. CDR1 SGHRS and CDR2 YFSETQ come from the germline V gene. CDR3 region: CASSFGTGGVYEQYF. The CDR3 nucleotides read TGCGCCAGCAGTTTTGGGACAGGGGGCGTTTACGAGCAGTACTTC.

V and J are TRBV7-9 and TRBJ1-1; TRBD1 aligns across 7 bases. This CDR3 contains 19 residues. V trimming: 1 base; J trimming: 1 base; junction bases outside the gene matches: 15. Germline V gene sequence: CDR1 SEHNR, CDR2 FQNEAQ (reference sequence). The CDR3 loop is CASSLESVRGLGSNTEAFF. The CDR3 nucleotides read TGTGCCAGCAGCTTAGAATCGGTCAGGGGGTTGGGATCGAACACTGAAGCTTTCTTT.

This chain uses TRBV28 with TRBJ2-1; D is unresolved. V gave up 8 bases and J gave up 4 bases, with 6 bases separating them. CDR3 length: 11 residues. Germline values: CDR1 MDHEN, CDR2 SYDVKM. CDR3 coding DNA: TGTGCCAGCGTTAGATACAATGAGCAGTTCTTC. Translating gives CASVRYNEQFF. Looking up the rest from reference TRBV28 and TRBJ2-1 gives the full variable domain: DVKVTQSSRYLVKRTGEKVFLECVQDMDHENMFWYRQDPGLGLRLIYFSYDVKMKEKGDIPEGYSVSREKKERFSLILESASTNQTSMYLCASVRYNEQFFGPGTRLTVL.

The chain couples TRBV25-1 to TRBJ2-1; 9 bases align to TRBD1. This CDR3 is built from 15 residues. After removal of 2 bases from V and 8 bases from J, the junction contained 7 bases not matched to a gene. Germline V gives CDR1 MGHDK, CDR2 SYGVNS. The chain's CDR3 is CASSETGQGLHEQFF. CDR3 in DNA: TGTGCCAGCAGTGAAACCGGACAGGGGTTGCATGAGCAGTTCTTC.

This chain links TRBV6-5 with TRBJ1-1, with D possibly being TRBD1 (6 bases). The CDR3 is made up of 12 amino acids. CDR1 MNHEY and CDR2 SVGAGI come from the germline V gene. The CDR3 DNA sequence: TGTGCTTCTCGCCGGGGGGCAGGTGAAGCTTTCTTT. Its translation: CASRRGAGEAFF.

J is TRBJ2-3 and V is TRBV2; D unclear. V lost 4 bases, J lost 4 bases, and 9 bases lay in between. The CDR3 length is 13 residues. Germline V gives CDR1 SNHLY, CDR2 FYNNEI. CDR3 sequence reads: CASSAMGADTQYF. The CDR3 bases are TGTGCCAGCAGTGCGATGGGCGCAGATACGCAGTATTTT.

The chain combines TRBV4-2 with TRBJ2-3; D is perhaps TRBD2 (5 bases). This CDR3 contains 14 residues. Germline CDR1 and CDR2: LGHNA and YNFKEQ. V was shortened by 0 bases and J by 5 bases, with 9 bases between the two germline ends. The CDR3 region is CASSQDEGLDTQYF. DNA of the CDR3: TGTGCCAGCAGCCAAGACGAGGGTCTAGATACGCAGTATTTT.

The CDR3 is CASSSRQGRLDTQYF. DNA for the CDR3: TGTGCCAGCAGCTCAAGACAGGGCCGACTAGATACGCAGTATTTT. The V gene is TRBV28, the J gene TRBJ2-3; 7 nucleotides align to TRBD1. The trim removed 6 bases at V and 5 bases at J, leaving 11 bases unmatched. This CDR3 is built from 15 residues. CDR1 is MDHEN, CDR2 SYDVKM, per germline.

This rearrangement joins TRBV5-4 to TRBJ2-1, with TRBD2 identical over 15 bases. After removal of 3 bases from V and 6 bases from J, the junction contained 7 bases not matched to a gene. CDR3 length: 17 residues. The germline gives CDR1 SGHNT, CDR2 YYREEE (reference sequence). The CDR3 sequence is CASSSGLAGGSANEQFF. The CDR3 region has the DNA TGTGCCAGCAGCTCGGGACTAGCGGGGGGCAGCGCCAATGAGCAGTTCTTC.

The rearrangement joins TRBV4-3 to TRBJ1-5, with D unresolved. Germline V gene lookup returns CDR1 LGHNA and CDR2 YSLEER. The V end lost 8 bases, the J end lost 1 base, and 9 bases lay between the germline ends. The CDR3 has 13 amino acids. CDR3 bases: TGCGCCAGCGCCCGGGAGAGCAATCAGCCCCAGCATTTT. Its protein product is CASARESNQPQHF.

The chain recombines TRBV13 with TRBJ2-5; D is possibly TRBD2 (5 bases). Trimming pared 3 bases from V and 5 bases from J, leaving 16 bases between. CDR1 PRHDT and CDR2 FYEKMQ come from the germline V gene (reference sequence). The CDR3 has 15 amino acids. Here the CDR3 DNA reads TGTGCCAGCAGCTTCTCAATATCGAGGGAGGAGACCCAGTACTTC. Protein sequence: CASSFSISREETQYF.

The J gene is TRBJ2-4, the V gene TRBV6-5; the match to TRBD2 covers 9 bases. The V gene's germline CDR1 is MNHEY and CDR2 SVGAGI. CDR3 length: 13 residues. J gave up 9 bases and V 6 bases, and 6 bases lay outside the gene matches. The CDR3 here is CASRNSGRAIQYF. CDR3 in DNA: TGTGCCAGCAGAAATAGCGGGAGAGCCATTCAGTACTTC.

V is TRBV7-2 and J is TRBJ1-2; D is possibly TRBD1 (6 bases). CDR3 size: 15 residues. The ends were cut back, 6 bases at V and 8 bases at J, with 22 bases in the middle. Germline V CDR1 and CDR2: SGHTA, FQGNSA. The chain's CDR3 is CASSYTQGGGYGYTF. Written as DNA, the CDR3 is TGTGCCAGCAGTTATACACAGGGAGGGGGTTACGGCTACACCTTC.

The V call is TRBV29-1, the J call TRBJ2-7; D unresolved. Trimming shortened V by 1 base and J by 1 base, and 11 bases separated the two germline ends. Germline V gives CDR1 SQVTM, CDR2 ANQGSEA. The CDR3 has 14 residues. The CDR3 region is CSVEGDSASYEQYF. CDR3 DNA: TGCAGCGTTGAAGGTGACTCCGCTTCCTACGAGCAGTACTTC.

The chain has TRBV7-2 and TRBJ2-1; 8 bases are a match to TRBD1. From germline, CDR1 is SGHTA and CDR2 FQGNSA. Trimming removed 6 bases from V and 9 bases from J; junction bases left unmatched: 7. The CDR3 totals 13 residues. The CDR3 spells CASREDRGREQFF. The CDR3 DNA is TGTGCCAGCAGGGAAGACAGGGGTCGTGAGCAGTTCTTC.